This T cell receptor beta chain was profiled in a study of cytomegalovirus exposure and HLA in healthy donors. The length of the CDR3 is 15 residues. The V gene's germline CDR1 is SGHRS and CDR2 YFSETQ. V was trimmed by 2 bases and J by 0 bases, leaving 9 bases between them. Assay used: immunoSEQ multiplex PCR; TCRdb lists only in-frame clones, some missing. The table includes some 70,000 clones, around 89% detected once. V usage is TRBV5-1 and J usage is TRBJ1-5; the D gene is possibly TRBD1 (6 bases). The source material was PBMCs. This TCR came from a woman younger than 30 in good health and CMV-seronegative. CDR3 residues: CASSLQGSSNQPQHF. The CDR3 DNA is TGCGCCAGCAGCTTACAGGGAAGTAGCAATCAGCCCCAGCATTTT.